This note documents a single TCR beta chain sequence. The antigen is undetermined. Germline values: CDR1 GTSNPN, CDR2 SVGIG (reference sequence). V was shortened by 3 bases and J by 7 bases, with 19 bases between the two germline ends. The CDR3 has 15 amino acids. This entry is derived from a study of shared clonotypes between healthy human individuals. PCR replicates from unsorted PBMC used 250 to 300 ng DNA, and this amount was roughly 32,000 T cell genomes. TCRdb keeps only in-frame clones here, not all; method: immunoSEQ multiplex PCR. The table lists about 510,000 clones, 79% of them singletons. Study results and caveats: In having few donors, the study represented limited genetic and exposure-history diversity.

This TCR was sampled from a middle-aged woman in good health. Some clones in this sample may be carry-over from other donors' samples. This chain connects TRBV30 to TRBJ2-1; D may be TRBD2 (5 bases). Sequencing input: PBMCs. CDR3 sequence: CAWSPPLLALNEQFF. Written as DNA, the CDR3 is TGTGCCTGGAGCCCTCCTTTGCTAGCCTTGAATGAGCAGTTCTTC.